This section outlines one T cell receptor (beta chain) sequence together with its context. The antigen is unknown. The data were obtained in a study of STAT5B mutations in CD4+ large granular lymphocyte leukemia. Study-wide background: The CDR3 'QG' motif was associated with a particular HLA allele among healthy donors. Study conclusions and caveats: Main leukemic clonotypes were patient-specific, but 20% to 25% appeared at low frequency elsewhere.

V lost 0 bases to trimming and J lost 9 bases; unmatched junction nucleotides: 5. CDR1 and CDR2 (germline): LNHNV, YYDKDF (reference sequence). The CDR3 length is 16 residues. Buffy coats from healthy blood donors served as controls. Per the original methods: The detection floor for productive clonotype frequency was 2.59 x 10-5. Repertoires were generated with immunoSEQ multiplex PCR, while TCRdb's copy carries only in-frame clones and drops some. V and J calls and clone size are those listed in that table; D and trimming were worked out from the DNA. The data hold some 30,000 clones, with 75% to 85% observed a single time.

The chain couples TRBV15 to TRBJ2-1; TRBD2 matches 13 bases. This TCR was recovered from a human donor in good health. Sequenced material: CD4+ T cells from blood buffy coats. This CDR3 reads CATSRDWTSGSLEQFF. The CDR3 region has the DNA TGTGCCACCAGCAGAGACTGGACTAGCGGGAGTCTTGAGCAGTTCTTC.